A selection of T cell receptor beta chains follows, all from one sample in a study of T cell responses to AZD1222 COVID-19 vaccine. The method was immunoSEQ multiplex PCR; TCRdb's version includes in-frame clones alone and lacks a portion of them. Among 75,000 to 100,000 clones listed, 80% to 90% were seen once. Sequencing used peripheral blood, obtained on day 0 of AZD1222 vaccination. The receptors were gathered from an adult in good health. Both conserved end residues are part of each CDR3. The D gene is left open where the match is weak. Rows may omit the clone size; those that give it use once, few, many or a size class.

len	v_gene	d_gene	abundance	j_gene	CDR3nt	CDR3aa
15	TRBV5-1	.	.	TRBJ2-1	TGCGCCAGCAGCTTGGCGGGGGCGGAATACAATGAGCAGTTCTTC	CASSLAGAEYNEQFF
15	TRBV9	TRBD1	.	TRBJ1-1	TGTGCCAGCAGCGAGAACCCAGGGGGTAGCACTGAAGCTTTCTTT	CASSENPGGSTEAFF
12	TRBV9	TRBD1	once	TRBJ1-2	TGTGCCAGCAGCTCTAACAGGGGTGGCTACACCTTC	CASSSNRGGYTF
13	TRBV9	.	.	TRBJ1-4	TGTGCCAGCAGCAAAAGGGTGGACGAAAAACTGTTTTTT	CASSKRVDEKLFF
11	TRBV19	.	.	TRBJ1-1	TGTGCCACAGTGGGGGGCACTGAAGCTTTCTTT	CATVGGTEAFF
13	TRBV29-1	.	once	TRBJ1-2	TGCAGCGTCTACACCATAAATGACGATGGCTACACCTTC	CSVYTINDDGYTF
13	TRBV19	.	.	TRBJ2-2	TGTGCCAGTGGGACTCTGAACACCGGGGAGCTGTTTTTT	CASGTLNTGELFF
14	TRBV19	TRBD2	.	TRBJ2-5	TGTGCCAGTAGGGGTAGCGGGGACCAAGAGACCCAGTACTTC	CASRGSGDQETQYF
13	TRBV30	.	.	TRBJ2-7	TGTGCCTGGAGTGCGGAGGGCTCCTACGAGCAGTACTTC	CAWSAEGSYEQYF
14	TRBV7-3	.	.	TRBJ2-1	TGTGCCAGCAGCTCGGAGGAGGTAGGCAATGAGCAGTTCTTC	CASSSEEVGNEQFF
16	TRBV5-1	.	few	TRBJ1-2	TGCGCCAGCAGCTGGTCCCTAAACGCAGGGGACTATGGCTACACCTTC	CASSWSLNAGDYGYTF
13	TRBV18	.	.	TRBJ2-1	TGTGCCAGCTCACCGGGAGGGGGAGATGAGCAGTTCTTC	CASSPGGGDEQFF
16	TRBV19	TRBD1	.	TRBJ1-2	TGTGCCAGTAGTCCGATTCCGGGACAGAGAAACTATGGCTACACCTTC	CASSPIPGQRNYGYTF
15	TRBV10-1	.	.	TRBJ2-3	TGCGCCAGCAGTGAGCGGGGGGCCAGCACAGATACGCAGTATTTT	CASSERGASTDTQYF
16	TRBV7-9	TRBD1	once	TRBJ1-6	TGTGCCAGCAGCTTGATGGCGGGACAGGGTAATTCACCCCTCCACTTT	CASSLMAGQGNSPLHF
14	TRBV11-2	.	.	TRBJ2-3	TGTGCCATCGGGAGTGGGGGTTCCACAGATACGCAGTATTTT	CAIGSGGSTDTQYF